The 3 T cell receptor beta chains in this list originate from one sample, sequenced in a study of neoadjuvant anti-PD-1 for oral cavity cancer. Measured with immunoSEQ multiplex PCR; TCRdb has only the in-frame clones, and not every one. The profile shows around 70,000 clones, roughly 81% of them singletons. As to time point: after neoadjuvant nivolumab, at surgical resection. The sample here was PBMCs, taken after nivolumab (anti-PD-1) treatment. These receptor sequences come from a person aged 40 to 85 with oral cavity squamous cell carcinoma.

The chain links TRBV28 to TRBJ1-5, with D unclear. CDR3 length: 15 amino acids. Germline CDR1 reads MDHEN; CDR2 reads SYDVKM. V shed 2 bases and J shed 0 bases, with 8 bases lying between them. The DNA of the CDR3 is TGTGCCAGCAGTTTAAACCAATATAGCAATCAGCCCCAGCATTTT. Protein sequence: CASSLNQYSNQPQHF.

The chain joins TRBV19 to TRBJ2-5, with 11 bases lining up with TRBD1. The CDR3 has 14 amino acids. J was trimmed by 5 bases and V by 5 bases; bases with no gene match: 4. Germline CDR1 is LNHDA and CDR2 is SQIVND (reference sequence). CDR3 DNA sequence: TGTGCCAGTAGTCGCGGACAGGGGGCTGAGACCCAGTACTTC. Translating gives CASSRGQGAETQYF. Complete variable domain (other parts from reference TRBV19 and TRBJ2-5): DGGITQSPKYLFRKEGQNVTLSCEQNLNHDAMYWYRQDPGQGLRLIYYSQIVNDFQKGDIAEGYSVSREKKESFPLTVTSAQKNPTAFYLCASSRGQGAETQYFGPGTRLLVL.

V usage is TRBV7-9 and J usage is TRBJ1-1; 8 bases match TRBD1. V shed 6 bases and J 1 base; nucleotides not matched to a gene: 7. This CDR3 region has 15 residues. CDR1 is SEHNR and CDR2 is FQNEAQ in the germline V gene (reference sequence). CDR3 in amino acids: CASRPPGTGNTEAFF. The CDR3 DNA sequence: TGTGCCAGCAGGCCACCCGGGACAGGGAACACTGAAGCTTTCTTT.